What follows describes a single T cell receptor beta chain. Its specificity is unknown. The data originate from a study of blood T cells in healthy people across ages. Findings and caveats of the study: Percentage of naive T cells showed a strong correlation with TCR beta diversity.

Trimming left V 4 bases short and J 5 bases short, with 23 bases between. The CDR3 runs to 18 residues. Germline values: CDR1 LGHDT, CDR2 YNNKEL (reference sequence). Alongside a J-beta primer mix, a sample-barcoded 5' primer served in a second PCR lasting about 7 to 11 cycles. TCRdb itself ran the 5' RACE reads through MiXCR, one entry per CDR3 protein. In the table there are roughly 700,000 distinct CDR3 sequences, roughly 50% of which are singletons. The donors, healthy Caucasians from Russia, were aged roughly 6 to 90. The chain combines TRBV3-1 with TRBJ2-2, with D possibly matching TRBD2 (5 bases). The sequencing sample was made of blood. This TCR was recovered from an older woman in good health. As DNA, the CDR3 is TGTGCCAGCAGCCCTGGCCCTATGGGTAGCGAGCATACCGGGGAGCTGTTTTTT. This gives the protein CASSPGPMGSEHTGELFF.